This T cell receptor (beta chain) was recorded in a study of CD8 T cells in Susac syndrome. RNA totalling roughly 0.5 to 1 ug underwent reverse transcription with random hexamers. With immunoSEQ multiplex PCR, TCR beta CDR3 was amplified across 54 Vbeta and 13 Jbeta. MiXCR was run by TCRdb on the immunoSEQ multiplex PCR reads, yielding one entry per CDR3 protein. The table includes just under 150,000 distinct CDR3 sequences, roughly 95% detected once. Sequencing of TCR beta was performed on blood CD8+ and CD4+ T cells. While serving as controls, healthy donors were matched for age and sex. TEMRA cells were FACS-enriched, unlike CD8+ and CD4+ T cells, which were negatively isolated. Between the trimmed V and J ends, which lost 1 base and 1 base, there was a span of 10 bases. The CDR3 extends over 15 amino acids.

The chain couples TRBV12-3 or TRBV12-4 to TRBJ1-2, with D tentatively TRBD1 (5 bases). This clonotype originated in a human donor in good health. The sequenced sample was CD4+ T cells from PBMCs. In DNA form, the CDR3 reads TGTGCCAGCAGTTTAGATGGGGGGGGTAACTATGGCTACACCTTC. This codes for CASSLDGGGNYGYTF.